Below, 15 T cell receptor beta chains from the same sample are listed, as sequenced in a study of T-cell memory formation after mild COVID-19. TCRdb reprocessed the 5' RACE reads via MiXCR and lists one record per CDR3 protein. This sample has hundreds of thousands of distinct CDR3 sequences, with roughly an eighth found just once. Input material: PBMCs or a T cell subset sorted from them (not recorded which). Source of these receptors: a man between 18 and 35 years old who had mild COVID-19 (a few samples of this study predate the infection). Cell type and time point are not known.

This clonotype occurred many times. This sequence joins TRBV12-3 or TRBV12-4 and TRBJ2-2; maybe TRBD1 (6 bases). CDR3 length: 14 residues. V dropped 5 bases and J dropped 5 bases, with 12 bases sitting between them. DNA of the CDR3: TGTGCCAGCAGTCGAGACAGGCCGACCGGGGAGCTGTTTTTT. Residues: CASSRDRPTGELFF.

In this sample, this clonotype turned up a few times. The chain recombines TRBV4-1 with TRBJ2-7; D is uncertain. The CDR3 consists of 16 residues. V was shortened by 3 bases and J by 2 bases, with 17 bases between the two germline ends. Per germline, CDR1 MGHRA and CDR2 YSYEKL. CDR3 region: CASSQNRATRPYEQYF. The CDR3 nucleotides read TGCGCCAGCAGCCAGAACCGGGCGACAAGGCCCTACGAGCAGTACTTC.

This clonotype was found a few times. This rearrangement joins TRBV18 to TRBJ2-2, with D tentatively TRBD1 (5 bases). Trimming shortened V by 6 bases and J by 6 bases, and 11 bases separated the two germline ends. Germline CDR1 is KGHSH and CDR2 is LQKENI. This CDR3 is 13 amino acids long. The CDR3 loop reads CASSSRAAGELFF. The CDR3 DNA reads TGTGCCAGCTCGTCCAGGGCAGCCGGGGAGCTGTTTTTT.

The CDR3 loop is CASSSAGGGYNEQFF. As DNA, the CDR3 is TGTGCCAGCAGCTCCGCGGGGGGGGGTTACAATGAGCAGTTCTTC. The J gene is TRBJ2-1, the V gene TRBV7-3; 9 bases fit TRBD2. CDR1 is SGHTA and CDR2 is FQGTGA in the germline V gene. The CDR3 consists of 15 residues. J lost 4 bases, V lost 4 bases, and 5 bases had no gene match. Full variable domain (rest looked up from reference TRBV7-3 and TRBJ2-1): GAGVSQTPSNKVTEKGKYVELRCDPISGHTALYWYRQSLGQGPEFLIYFQGTGAADDSGLPNDRFFAVRPEGSVSTLKIQRTERGDSAVYLCASSSAGGGYNEQFFGPGTRLTVL.

There are a few counts of this clonotype. V usage is TRBV19 and J usage is TRBJ2-3; D gene unclear. Germline CDR1 and CDR2: LNHDA and SQIVND (reference sequence). The CDR3 contains 14 residues. Trimming stripped 6 bases from V and 0 bases from J, with 10 bases between. CDR3 in amino acids: CASSPISSTDTQYF. The DNA of the CDR3 is TGTGCCAGTAGCCCAATCTCTAGCACAGATACGCAGTATTTT.

This clonotype was detected a few times. The chain recombines TRBV2 with TRBJ2-1; D ambiguous. The CDR3 is 12 residues long. CDR1 is SNHLY and CDR2 is FYNNEI in the germline V gene. V dropped 6 bases and J dropped 10 bases, with 13 bases sitting between them. This CDR3 is CASRPNWYEQFF. The CDR3 coding sequence is TGTGCCAGCAGGCCAAATTGGTACGAGCAGTTCTTC.

The rearrangement joins TRBV7-9 to TRBJ2-5; 8 bases are a match to TRBD2. The germline V gene has CDR1 SEHNR and CDR2 FQNEAQ (reference sequence). CDR3 length equals 15 residues. V was pared by 5 bases and J by 5 bases, with 10 bases of the junction left unmatched. The chain's CDR3 is CASSPRGGSGETQYF. CDR3 DNA: TGTGCCAGCAGCCCCCGCGGGGGGTCAGGGGAGACCCAGTACTTC.

In its sample, this clonotype was seen a few times. This chain connects TRBV5-1 to TRBJ2-5; TRBD2 aligns across 12 bases. V lost 2 bases and J lost 4; bases outside the gene matches: 6. Germline V gives CDR1 SGHRS, CDR2 YFSETQ. The CDR3 has 16 amino acids. In nucleotides, the CDR3 is TGCGCCAGCAGCTTATCTAGCGGGGGGGCGTCAGAGACCCAGTACTTC. Amino acid sequence: CASSLSSGGASETQYF.

This rearrangement joins TRBV9 to TRBJ1-4; D remains unclear. The ends were cut back, 3 bases at V and 14 bases at J, with 14 bases in the middle. Germline V lookup: CDR1 SGDLS, CDR2 YYNGEE. The CDR3 loop spans 12 amino acids. The DNA of the CDR3 is TGTGCCAGCAGCGATGGAGCGGGTCCCCTGTTTTTT. Protein: CASSDGAGPLFF.

The chain combines TRBV5-1 with TRBJ1-6; D gene uncertain. The V end was cut by 5 bases, the J end by 5 bases, with 11 bases between. The CDR3 covers 14 residues. CDR1 SGHRS and CDR2 YFSETQ come from the germline V gene. Here the CDR3 reads CASRRADDNSPLHF. For the CDR3, the DNA is TGCGCCAGCAGGAGGGCCGATGATAATTCACCCCTCCACTTT.

The table lists this clonotype with a few counts. This chain connects TRBV28 to TRBJ2-7; D might be TRBD2 (5 bases). From germline, CDR1 is MDHEN and CDR2 SYDVKM. The V and J ends lost 2 bases and 3 bases respectively, with 14 bases between them. CDR3 size: 15 residues. CDR3 in amino acids: CASSLSGFGDYEQYV. CDR3 coding DNA: TGTGCCAGCAGTTTAAGCGGATTTGGCGACTACGAGCAGTACGTC.

This sequence joins TRBV12-3 or TRBV12-4 and TRBJ1-1; no firm D call. Trimming shortened V by 2 bases and J by 3 bases, and 13 bases separated the two germline ends. The CDR3 extends over 15 amino acids. CDR3 protein: CASSLFLGVDTEAFF. CDR3 DNA sequence: TGTGCCAGCAGTTTATTTCTGGGCGTGGACACTGAAGCTTTCTTT.

The chain recombines TRBV9 with TRBJ2-3; D is perhaps TRBD1 (6 bases). This CDR3 is built from 16 residues. Germline V gene lookup returns CDR1 SGDLS and CDR2 YYNGEE. Trimming pared 3 bases from V and 0 bases from J, leaving 14 bases between. The CDR3 bases are TGTGCCAGCAGCGAGAGCCCGGGACAAAGCACAGATACGCAGTATTTT. Encoded protein: CASSESPGQSTDTQYF.

This clonotype has only a few counts. The chain couples TRBV12-3 or TRBV12-4 to TRBJ1-2; 7 bases fit TRBD1. With 1 base clipped from V and 3 bases from J, the junction kept 8 bases outside the gene matches. The CDR3 extends over 16 amino acids. Here the CDR3 reads CASSLGRGSLYYGYTF. DNA for the CDR3: TGTGCCAGCAGTTTAGGCAGGGGGTCCCTTTACTATGGCTACACCTTC.

The chain has TRBV29-1 and TRBJ2-1; D possibly uses TRBD1 or TRBD2 (6 bases each). Deletions cut 6 bases from V and 0 bases from J, with 9 bases between. This CDR3 contains 13 residues. In germline, CDR1 is SQVTM, CDR2 ANQGSEA. The CDR3, as DNA: TGCAGCGTGGGGGGCCCCTCCTACAATGAGCAGTTCTTC. Residues: CSVGGPSYNEQFF.